This T cell receptor (beta chain) was documented in a study of cytomegalovirus exposure and HLA in healthy donors. Study findings and constraints: The authors enumerated roughly 160 TCR beta chains as linked to cytomegalovirus. Most TCR sequences proved rare, with some public TCRs found in many donors.

This clone was seen just once. The antigen is not known. Germline CDR1 and CDR2: SGHAT and FQNNGV. This CDR3 has 16 amino acids. V was clipped by 5 bases and J by 13 bases; unmatched bases: 20. Profiled with immunoSEQ multiplex PCR; TCRdb holds only in-frame clones, not every one. The sample carries about 110,000 clones, approximately 85% recorded once. The receptor's source is a woman in her late teens or twenties in good health and CMV-seronegative. The sequencing input was PBMCs. V usage is TRBV11-2 and J usage is TRBJ1-2; 9 bases map to TRBD1. CDR3 nucleotides: TGTGCCAGCAGCCGACGGGGGACAGGGCAGAAAGTCTCCCCCACCTTC. Translated, it gives CASSRRGTGQKVSPTF.